Following are 23 T cell receptor beta chains from one sample sequenced in a study of OX40 agonist ivuxolimab in advanced cancers. Sequenced by immunoSEQ multiplex PCR; TCRdb stores in-frame clones only, minus some. The sample lists 48,000 or so clones; 94% were seen once. Specimen: CD4+ or CD8+ T cells sorted from blood, collected in a trial of the OX40 agonist ivuxolimab. These receptor sequences come from an adult with an advanced solid tumor such as melanoma, head and neck, liver or kidney cancer.

With respect to this clone: The junction shows a germline mismatch at one end, possibly a read error. The genes are TRBV6-5 and TRBJ2-7; the match to TRBD2 covers 11 bases. The CDR3 has 13 amino acids. The germline gives CDR1 MNHEY, CDR2 SVGAGI. The CDR3 coding sequence is TGTGCCAGCAGCCTAGCGGGAGGACAACCTCGATGGTTC. Encoded protein: CASSLAGGQPRWF.

The chain has TRBV28 and TRBJ2-7; the D is unclear. The CDR3 is made up of 15 amino acids. CDR1 and CDR2 from the germline V gene are MDHEN and SYDVKM. Trimming stripped 2 bases from V and 3 bases from J, with 14 bases between. Here the CDR3 DNA reads TGTGCCAGCAGTTTAGTGGCTAGTGGAAACTACGAGCAGTACTTC. Protein sequence: CASSLVASGNYEQYF.

This rearrangement joins TRBV5-6 to TRBJ2-7; 9 nucleotides align to TRBD2. The CDR3 consists of 14 residues. Germline loops: CDR1 SGHDT, CDR2 YYEEEE. The V gene end was trimmed by 2 bases and the J gene end by 4 bases; junction bases not matched to a gene: 4. The CDR3 bases are TGTGCCAGCAGCTTCCTAGCGGGAACTTACGAGCAGTACTTC. It encodes CASSFLAGTYEQYF.

CDR3 residues: CASSTGGQGYYEQYF. CDR3 bases: TGTGCCAGCAGCACCGGGGGACAGGGCTACTACGAGCAGTACTTC. The rearrangement joins TRBV7-8 to TRBJ2-7, with TRBD1 identical over 9 bases. The CDR3 runs 15 residues. Germline V gene data show CDR1 as SGHVS and CDR2 as FQNEAQ. V was pared by 5 bases and J by 3 bases, with 8 bases of the junction left unmatched.

This sequence joins TRBV7-9 and TRBJ2-3, with D unresolved. The CDR3 is 15 amino acids. The V end was cut by 5 bases, the J end by 1 base, with 13 bases between. Germline V gene data show CDR1 as SEHNR and CDR2 as FQNEAQ (reference sequence). As DNA, the CDR3 is TGTGCCAGCAGCCCGCGAGGTGCAGGCACAGATACGCAGTATTTT. This encodes CASSPRGAGTDTQYF.

The rearrangement joins TRBV5-1 to TRBJ2-1, with TRBD1 matching 7 bases. V lost 4 bases and J lost 10; bases outside the gene matches: 8. The CDR3 runs to 13 residues. Germline V CDR1 and CDR2: SGHRS, YFSETQ. This chain's CDR3 is CASSATGVGEQFF. The CDR3 DNA reads TGCGCCAGCAGCGCCACAGGGGTGGGGGAGCAGTTCTTC.

The chain has TRBV19 and TRBJ2-7; 12 bases map to TRBD1. This CDR3 has 13 residues. V gave up 8 bases and J gave up 4 bases; unmatched junction bases: 3. Germline V gene data show CDR1 as LNHDA and CDR2 as SQIVND (reference sequence). The CDR3, as DNA: TGTGCCAGTGGGGGACAGGGGGCTTACGAGCAGTACTTC. Translated: CASGGQGAYEQYF.

The chain uses TRBV6-5 and TRBJ2-1; D unclear. Germline CDR1 MNHEY, CDR2 SVGAGI. This CDR3 spans 13 amino acids. V was shortened by 6 bases and J by 7 bases, with 13 bases between the two germline ends. CDR3 nucleotide sequence: TGTGCCAGCAGACTCGTCCTTGGAAATGAGCAGTTCTTC. This sequence encodes CASRLVLGNEQFF.

The chain has TRBV11-2 and TRBJ2-4, with 9 bases fitting TRBD1. The CDR3 has 16 residues. J gave up 4 bases and V 3 bases, and 7 bases lay outside the gene matches. Germline loops: CDR1 SGHAT, CDR2 FQNNGV. The CDR3 region has the DNA TGTGCCAGCAGCTTTTTCCCCGACAGGGGGAAAAACATTCAGTACTTC. Translation: CASSFFPDRGKNIQYF. The variable domain in full, completed from reference TRBV11-2 and TRBJ2-4, reads EAGVAQSPRYKIIEKRQSVAFWCNPISGHATLYWYQQILGQGPKLLIQFQNNGVVDDSQLPKDRFSAERLKGVDSTLKIQPAKLEDSAVYLCASSFFPDRGKNIQYFGAGTRLSVL.

This chain joins TRBV11-2 and TRBJ2-1; the D gene could be TRBD1 or TRBD2 (5 bases each). Trimming stripped 2 bases from V and 4 bases from J, with 15 bases between. Germline-derived CDR1 and CDR2 are SGHAT and FQNNGV. This CDR3 spans 16 amino acids. The CDR3 protein is CASSLTRWDAYNEQFF. As DNA, the CDR3 is TGTGCCAGCAGCTTAACTAGATGGGACGCTTACAATGAGCAGTTCTTC.

The rearrangement links TRBV19 to TRBJ1-4; weak D call: TRBD1 (5 bases). Germline loops: CDR1 LNHDA, CDR2 SQIVND (reference sequence). The V gene lost 6 bases and the J gene lost 0 bases, with 8 bases spanning the gap. CDR3 length equals 14 residues. CDR3 in amino acids: CASRSRATNEKLFF. The DNA for the CDR3 is TGTGCCAGTAGGAGCAGGGCAACTAATGAAAAACTGTTTTTT.

The chain links TRBV21-1 to TRBJ2-7. TRBV21-1 is termed a pseudogene. The CDR3 length is 16 residues. The CDR3 loop reads CASSRPRGPRPYEQYF. DNA for the CDR3: TGTGCCAGCAGCCGGCCTAGGGGACCGAGGCCCTACGAGCAGTACTTC.

This clone occurred a few times. J is TRBJ2-5 and V is TRBV7-6; TRBD1 matches 7 bases. Germline lookup yields CDR1 SGHVS and CDR2 FNYEAQ. This CDR3 has 15 amino acids. V lost 4 bases and J lost 3; bases outside the gene matches: 8. CDR3 nucleotide sequence: TGTGCCAGCAGCTCTTGGGACAGACCAAAAGAGACCCAGTACTTC. Protein product: CASSSWDRPKETQYF.

V gene TRBV9 combines with J gene TRBJ2-5, with D hard to call. Between the trimmed V and J ends, which lost 0 bases and 3 bases, there was a span of 9 bases. The CDR3 is 14 amino acids. Germline values: CDR1 SGDLS, CDR2 YYNGEE. The CDR3 sequence is CASSVGWTEETQYF. The CDR3 nucleotides are TGTGCCAGCAGCGTAGGATGGACGGAAGAGACCCAGTACTTC.

Comment on this clone: This same CDR3 is encoded by further DNA sequences in the sample. The gene calls are TRBV4-3 and TRBJ1-1; D gene uncertain. The CDR3 spans 13 residues. Trimming cost V 1 base and J 1 base, with 4 bases left between them. Per the germline V gene, CDR1 is LGHNA and CDR2 is YSLEER. CDR3 DNA: TGCGCCAGCAGCCAAGCAGGGAACACTGAAGCTTTCTTT. It encodes CASSQAGNTEAFF.

This chain joins TRBV7-9 and TRBJ1-2; 9 bases fit TRBD1. CDR1 and CDR2 (germline): SEHNR, FQNEAQ (reference sequence). The CDR3 length is 17 residues. The V and J ends lost 0 bases and 0 bases, in that order; junction bases with no gene match: 5. The chain's CDR3 is CASSLATGGIANYGYTF. In DNA form, the CDR3 reads TGTGCCAGCAGCTTAGCAACAGGGGGCATTGCTAACTATGGCTACACCTTC.

V and J are TRBV6-1 and TRBJ1-1; D gene ambiguous. This CDR3 region has 15 residues. Germline CDR1 is MNHNS and CDR2 is SASEGT. With 3 bases removed from V and 4 bases from J, the gap between germline ends came to 15 bases. DNA of the CDR3: TGTGCCAGCAGTGATGAGGACGGTCGCCTCACTGAAGCTTTCTTT. It specifies CASSDEDGRLTEAFF.

This clone was observed a single time. The chain links TRBV6-5 to TRBJ2-1, with D unresolved. V was shortened by 3 bases and J by 0 bases, with 6 bases between the two germline ends. Germline CDR1 MNHEY, CDR2 SVGAGI. The CDR3 totals 14 residues. DNA for the CDR3: TGTGCCAGCAGTTATTCCCCCTCCTACAATGAGCAGTTCTTC. Translating gives CASSYSPSYNEQFF.

The chain recombines TRBV25-1 with TRBJ1-2; D uncertain. Trimming took 8 bases from V and 1 from J, leaving 14 bases between them. This CDR3 contains 14 residues. The germline gives CDR1 MGHDK, CDR2 SYGVNS. CDR3 DNA: TGTGCCAGCTCCGAGTGGCATTTTAACTATGGCTACACCTTC. It encodes CASSEWHFNYGYTF.

The chain has TRBV6-1 and TRBJ1-5; TRBD1 is a possible D gene (6 bases). The CDR3 covers 15 residues. CDR1 is MNHNS and CDR2 is SASEGT in the germline V gene. With 1 base removed from V and 5 bases from J, the gap between germline ends came to 12 bases. CDR3 sequence: CASSEGRTEHQPQHF. The CDR3 nucleotides are TGTGCCAGCAGTGAAGGGAGGACAGAACATCAGCCCCAGCATTTT.

The V gene is TRBV25-1, the J gene TRBJ2-5, with 10 bases lining up with TRBD2. CDR3 length: 15 amino acids. Germline trimming cut 1 base from V and 5 bases from J; bases unmatched to any gene: 4. Germline-derived CDR1 and CDR2 are MGHDK and SYGVNS. The CDR3 nucleotides are TGTGCCAGCAGTGAATCGGGAGCGGGAGGGGAGACCCAGTACTTC. This encodes CASSESGAGGETQYF.

Comment on this clone: Different DNA sequences within this sample yield the same CDR3. The CDR3 reads CASSLRGGRAGELFF. In DNA, the CDR3 is TGTGCCAGCAGTTTACGAGGGGGTCGGGCCGGGGAGCTGTTTTTT. V usage is TRBV28 and J usage is TRBJ2-2; TRBD1 might be the D (6 bases). Germline CDR1 reads MDHEN; CDR2 reads SYDVKM. CDR3 length: 15 residues. V was shortened by 2 bases and J by 6 bases, with 13 bases between the two germline ends.

This clone appeared a few times. The V call is TRBV5-1, the J call TRBJ2-7; TRBD2 is a possible D gene (6 bases). The CDR3 has 14 amino acids. V was trimmed by 2 bases and J by 6 bases, leaving 15 bases between them. Germline V lookup: CDR1 SGHRS, CDR2 YFSETQ. The chain's CDR3 is CASSLYSGAGEQYF. The CDR3 nucleotides are TGCGCCAGCAGCTTATACTCGGGAGCTGGCGAGCAGTACTTC.